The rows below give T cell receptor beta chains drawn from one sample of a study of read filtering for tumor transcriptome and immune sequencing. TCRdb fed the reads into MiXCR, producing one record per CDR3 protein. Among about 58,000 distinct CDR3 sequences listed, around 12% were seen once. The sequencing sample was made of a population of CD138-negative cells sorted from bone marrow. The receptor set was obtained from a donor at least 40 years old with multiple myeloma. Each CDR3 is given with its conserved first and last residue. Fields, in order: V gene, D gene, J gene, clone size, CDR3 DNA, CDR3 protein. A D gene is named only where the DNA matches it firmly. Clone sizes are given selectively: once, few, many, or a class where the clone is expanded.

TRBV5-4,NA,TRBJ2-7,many,TGTGCCAGCAGCTCCTTCTCCTACGAGCAGTACTTC,CASSSFSYEQYF
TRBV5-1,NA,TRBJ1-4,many,TGCGCCAGCACGGGGGGCGCAACTAATGAAAAACTGTTTTTT,CASTGGATNEKLFF
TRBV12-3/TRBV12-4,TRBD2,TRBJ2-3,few,TGTGCCAGCAGTCCGAGCGGGGCACGGGATACGCAGTATTTT,CASSPSGARDTQYF
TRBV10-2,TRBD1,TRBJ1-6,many,TGCGCCAGCAGATACCGGGACAGGGGGATCAGCCCCCTCCACTTT,CASRYRDRGISPLHF
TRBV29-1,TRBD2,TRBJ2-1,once,TGCAGCGTTGAAGGCGGGGCGGTAGCGGGGGGCCAGAGCTCCTACAATGAGCAGTTCTTC,CSVEGGAVAGGQSSYNEQFF
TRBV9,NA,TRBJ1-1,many,TGTGCCAGCAGAAATCAGAAGTGGCCAATGAACACTGAAGCTTTCTTT,CASRNQKWPMNTEAFF
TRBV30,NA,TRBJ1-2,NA,TGTGCCTGGAGGGGGGGGGTGAAGCATGGCTACACCTTC,CAWRGGVKHGYTF
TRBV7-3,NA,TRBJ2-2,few,TGTGCCAGCAGCTCCCGGACAGTAGGGACCGGGGAGCTGTTTTTT,CASSSRTVGTGELFF
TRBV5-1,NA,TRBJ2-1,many,TGCGCCAGCAGCTTGGGCCTATGGGGTGAGCAGTTCTTC,CASSLGLWGEQFF
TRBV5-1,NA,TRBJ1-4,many,TGCGCCAGCAGCACCCGTCGCGGGGGGTTTGGAAAACTGTTTTTT,CASSTRRGGFGKLFF
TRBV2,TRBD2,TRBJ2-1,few,TGTGCCAGCAGGGTGAGACTAGCGGGGATGAATGAGCAGTTCTTC,CASRVRLAGMNEQFF
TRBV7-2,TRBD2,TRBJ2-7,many,TGTGCCAGCAGCTTACGGGCGGGGGGACCATCCTACGAGCAGTACTTC,CASSLRAGGPSYEQYF
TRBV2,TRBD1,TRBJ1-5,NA,TGTGCCAGCAGCAGGACAGGTCCTCAGCCCCAGCATTTT,CASSRTGPQPQHF
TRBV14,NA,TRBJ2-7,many,TGTGCCAGCAGCCAAGGGGGCGAGCAGTACTTC,CASSQGGEQYF
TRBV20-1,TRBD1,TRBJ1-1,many,TGCAGTGCTCCAGGGGGGGTTTGGACTGAAGCTTTCTTT,CSAPGGVWTEAFF
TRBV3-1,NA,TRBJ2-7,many,TGTGCCAGCAGCCAAGAGTTTAGTCTCGTCCCGAACCAAAATAAGTACGAGCAGTACTTC,CASSQEFSLVPNQNKYEQYF
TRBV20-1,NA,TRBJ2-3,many,TGCAGTGCTAGACTCGCAGATACGCAGTATTTT,CSARLADTQYF
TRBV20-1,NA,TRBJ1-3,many,TGCAGTGCTAGAGGTCGGGGCAGGGGTGGAAACACCATATATTTT,CSARGRGRGGNTIYF
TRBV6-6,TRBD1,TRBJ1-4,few,TGTGCCAGCAACTACGGGACAGGGGGTGAAAAACGGTTTTTT,CASNYGTGGEKRFF
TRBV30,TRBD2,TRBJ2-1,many,TGTGCCTGGAGTGTACTGAGCGGGGGCTACAATGAGCAGTTCTTC,CAWSVLSGGYNEQFF
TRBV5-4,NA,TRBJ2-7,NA,TGTGCCAGCAGCTTGGACCAGGGGAGCTCCTACGAGCAGTACTTC,CASSLDQGSSYEQYF
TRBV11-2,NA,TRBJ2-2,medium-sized,TGTGCCAGCAGCTTAGATACGGGGGTACCGAACACCGGGGAGCTGTTTTTT,CASSLDTGVPNTGELFF
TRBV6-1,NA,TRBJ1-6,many,TGTGCCAGCAGTGACCCTTCCCGTAGGCAGTCTCAGCGTTCACCCCTCCACTTT,CASSDPSRRQSQRSPLHF
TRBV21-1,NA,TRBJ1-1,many,TGTGCCAGCAGCAAACGACGACGAAAGGGGAACACTGAAGCTTTCTTT,CASSKRRRKGNTEAFF
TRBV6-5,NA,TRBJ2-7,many,TGTGCCAGCAGTTACTCGAGCCGTACCTACGAGCAGTACTTC,CASSYSSRTYEQYF
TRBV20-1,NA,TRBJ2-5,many,TGCAGTGCTATTAGGGGGTCCCGGCCGCGGGAGACCCAGTACTTC,CSAIRGSRPRETQYF
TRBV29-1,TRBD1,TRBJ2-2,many,TGCAGCGGGGGGACAGCGAACACCGGGGAGCTGTTTTTT,CSGGTANTGELFF
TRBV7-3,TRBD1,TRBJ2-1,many,TGTGCCAGCAGCCGGACAGGGGGAAATTCGAATGAGCAGTTCTTC,CASSRTGGNSNEQFF
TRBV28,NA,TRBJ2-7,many,TGTGCCAGCAAATCGTTATCCGGGTTTGCCTACGAGCAGTACTTC,CASKSLSGFAYEQYF
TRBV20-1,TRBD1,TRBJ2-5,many,TGCAGTGCTAGAGATGGGACAGGGGGTTTAGAGACCCAGTACTTC,CSARDGTGGLETQYF
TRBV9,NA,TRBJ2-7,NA,TGTGCCAGCAGCCCGGGGGACATCCTAGAGCAGTACTTC,CASSPGDILEQYF
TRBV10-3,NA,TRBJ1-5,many,TGTGCCATCAGTGACAGTGGGGCCAATCAGCCCCAGCATTTT,CAISDSGANQPQHF
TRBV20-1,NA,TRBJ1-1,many,TGCAGTGCTAGAGTTGGACAGCTTGAAGCTTTCTTT,CSARVGQLEAFF
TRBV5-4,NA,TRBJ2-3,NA,TGTGCCAGCATCCCGGCGGGCAGAGCCACAGATACGCAGTATTTT,CASIPAGRATDTQYF
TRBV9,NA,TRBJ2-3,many,TGTGCCAGCAGCCTTAACCCGTCGGGGGGCACAGATACGCAGTATTTT,CASSLNPSGGTDTQYF
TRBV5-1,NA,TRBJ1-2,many,TGCGCCAGCAGCGCCGAGCTGGAATCCTATGGCTACACCTTC,CASSAELESYGYTF
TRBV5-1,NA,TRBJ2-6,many,TGCGCCAGCAGCTTGGGACAGGCGTACTCTGGGGCCAACGTCCTGACTTTC,CASSLGQAYSGANVLTF